The 16 T cell receptor beta chains in this list originate from one sample, sequenced in a study of T cell repertoires in cytomegalovirus infection. Antigens for these TCRs are unknown. From the reads, TCRdb called clonotypes with MiXCR, one entry per CDR3 protein. The data hold a few hundred thousand distinct CDR3 sequences, with 40% observed a single time. The starting material was cultured PBMCs, obtained from culture after CMV antigen stimulation. These receptors all come from a human donor in good health (CMV status not recorded). Some clones in this sample may be carry-over from other donors' samples.

The CDR3 protein is CASSPYGTGADANYGYTF. For the CDR3, the DNA is TGTGCCAGCTCACCCTACGGGACAGGGGCAGATGCTAACTATGGCTACACCTTC. V and J are TRBV18 and TRBJ1-2; 10 nucleotides line up with TRBD1. J was trimmed by 0 bases and V by 3 bases; bases with no gene match: 10. The CDR3 runs to 18 residues. Looked up from germline, CDR1 is KGHSH and CDR2 is LQKENI.

The sample holds one count of this clonotype. A clone one base away is much larger, so this may be a read error. Because it lacks the conserved phenylalanine or tryptophan at the end, this CDR3 is likely a read error. This sequence joins TRBV7-9 and TRBJ2-7; 10 positions match TRBD2. Trimming removed 5 bases from V and 5 bases from J; junction bases left unmatched: 12. Germline V gives CDR1 SEHNR, CDR2 FQNEAQ (reference sequence). This CDR3 comprises 16 residues. As DNA, the CDR3 is TGTGCCAGCAGCCCCAGGGGGGTCCTAGCGGGAGACGAGCAGTACTCC. It specifies CASSPRGVLAGDEQYS.

A few counts support this clonotype. The chain has TRBV7-2 and TRBJ1-2; D ambiguous. CDR1 is SGHTA, CDR2 FQGNSA, per germline. CDR3 length: 16 amino acids. V lost 1 base to trimming and J lost 4 bases, with 16 bases between them. CDR3 residues: CASSLGLPGYGYGYTF. CDR3 coding DNA: TGTGCCAGCAGCTTAGGCCTCCCCGGATACGGCTATGGCTACACCTTC. The full variable domain, its missing parts supplied by reference TRBV7-2 and TRBJ1-2, is GAGVSQSPSNKVTEKGKDVELRCDPISGHTALYWYRQSLGQGLEFLIYFQGNSAPDKSGLPSDRFSAERTGGSVSTLTIQRTQQEDSAVYLCASSLGLPGYGYGYTFGSGTRLTVV.

The gene calls are TRBV19 and TRBJ2-7; D is ambiguous. The CDR3 loop spans 13 amino acids. Trimming pared 8 bases from V and 2 bases from J, leaving 13 bases between. The germline CDR1 and CDR2 sequences are LNHDA and SQIVND (reference sequence). The CDR3 loop reads CASREDPAYEQYF. The CDR3 DNA follows: TGTGCCAGTCGAGAGGATCCCGCCTACGAGCAGTACTTC. Supplemented by reference TRBV19 and TRBJ2-7, the full variable domain reads DGGITQSPKYLFRKEGQNVTLSCEQNLNHDAMYWYRQDPGQGLRLIYYSQIVNDFQKGDIAEGYSVSREKKESFPLTVTSAQKNPTAFYLCASREDPAYEQYFGPGTRLTVT.

The V and J genes are TRBV27 and TRBJ2-2, with 12 bases that match TRBD2. Germline V gene lookup returns CDR1 MNHEY and CDR2 SMNVEV (reference sequence). The V and J ends lost 5 bases and 6 bases, in that order; junction bases with no gene match: 16. The CDR3 is made up of 19 amino acids. CDR3 protein: CASSPGLAGYLNRAGELFF. Here the CDR3 DNA reads TGTGCCAGCAGTCCAGGACTAGCGGGGTATCTTAACAGGGCCGGGGAGCTGTTTTTT.

This clonotype appeared a few times. The V and J genes are TRBV2 and TRBJ2-1, with 9 bases aligning to TRBD1. Germline values: CDR1 SNHLY, CDR2 FYNNEI. The CDR3 contains 15 residues. V lost 4 bases, J lost 8 bases, and 9 bases stayed unmatched. CDR3 sequence reads: CASSGGTGSNHEQFF. The DNA of the CDR3 is TGTGCCAGCAGTGGTGGGACAGGGAGTAATCATGAGCAGTTCTTC.

This clonotype came up a few times. This chain connects TRBV7-8 to TRBJ1-6; D is unresolved. Per germline, CDR1 SGHVS and CDR2 FQNEAQ. V lost 1 base and J lost 8, with 3 bases in between. This CDR3 is 12 amino acids long. The CDR3 region is CASSLDYSPLHF. The CDR3 DNA sequence: TGTGCCAGCAGCTTAGATTATTCACCCCTCCACTTT.

This clonotype was picked up many times. The genes are TRBV7-2 and TRBJ1-1; no firm D call. Looked up from germline, CDR1 is SGHTA and CDR2 is FQGNSA. V was cut by 2 bases and J by 2 bases, with 9 bases left in between. There are 14 residues in the CDR3. The CDR3 is CASSLLGGNTEAFF. In DNA form, the CDR3 reads TGTGCCAGCAGCTTACTCGGCGGAAACACTGAAGCTTTCTTT.

In this sample, this clonotype turned up a few times. This chain links TRBV12-3 or TRBV12-4 with TRBJ1-5; possibly TRBD1 for D (6 bases). Trimming removed 5 bases from V and 6 bases from J, with 14 bases in between. This CDR3 spans 14 amino acids. The CDR3 DNA reads TGTGCCAGCAGTCGCAGGTACAGGGTTCAGCCCCAGCATTTT. Translating it yields CASSRRYRVQPQHF.

CDR3 protein: CASSPLWGKNYNEQFF. The CDR3 DNA is TGTGCCAGTAGTCCCCTGTGGGGAAAAAACTACAATGAGCAGTTCTTC. The chain carries TRBV19 and TRBJ2-1; no clear D gene. This CDR3 is built from 16 residues. V lost 5 bases to trimming and J lost 3 bases, with 17 bases between them. Germline values: CDR1 LNHDA, CDR2 SQIVND (reference sequence).

The chain joins TRBV7-2 to TRBJ2-1; 7 positions agree with TRBD2. V lost 5 bases and J lost 4; bases outside the gene matches: 8. Looked up from germline, CDR1 is SGHTA and CDR2 is FQGNSA. CDR3 length: 15 residues. The CDR3: CASSPWRGRYNEQFF. In nucleotides, the CDR3 is TGTGCCAGCAGCCCATGGCGGGGGAGATACAATGAGCAGTTCTTC.

This chain connects TRBV5-1 to TRBJ1-2; no definite D call. V gave up 7 bases and J gave up 4 bases, with 14 bases separating them. This CDR3 region has 13 residues. Germline assignment: CDR1 SGHRS and CDR2 YFSETQ. CDR3 in amino acids: CASRSEQLYGYTF. The CDR3 bases are TGCGCCAGCCGCTCAGAGCAACTCTATGGCTACACCTTC.

The V call is TRBV27, the J call TRBJ2-7; D is tentatively TRBD1 or TRBD2 (5 bases each). Germline lookup yields CDR1 MNHEY and CDR2 SMNVEV (reference sequence). The CDR3 is 15 residues long. Trimming took off 3 bases at V and 5 bases at J, with 17 bases between the two ends. This CDR3 is CASSFGARARDEQYF. The CDR3 region has the DNA TGTGCCAGCAGTTTCGGAGCCAGGGCGAGGGACGAGCAGTACTTC.

The rearrangement joins TRBV7-8 to TRBJ2-3; TRBD2 aligns across 8 bases. This CDR3 comprises 14 residues. CDR1 is SGHVS and CDR2 is FQNEAQ in the germline V gene. With 4 bases clipped from V and 5 bases from J, the junction kept 5 bases outside the gene matches. The CDR3 sequence is CASSSKAGEDTQYF. The CDR3 nucleotides read TGTGCCAGCAGCTCCAAAGCGGGGGAAGATACGCAGTATTTT.

DNA of the CDR3: TGTGCCAGCAGTTGGCGGACTACTAGCACAGATACGCAGTATTTT. Translating it yields CASSWRTTSTDTQYF. V usage is TRBV12-3 or TRBV12-4 and J usage is TRBJ2-3, with a weak D call TRBD2 (6 bases). The CDR3 spans 15 residues. The ends were cut back, 4 bases at V and 0 bases at J, with 11 bases in the middle.

V usage is TRBV7-2 and J usage is TRBJ2-1; D is perhaps TRBD1 (6 bases). Trimming took off 5 bases at V and 0 bases at J, with 14 bases between the two ends. This CDR3 region has 16 residues. CDR1 is SGHTA, CDR2 FQGNSA, per germline. This CDR3 reads CASSLQGISSYNEQFF. The CDR3 region has the DNA TGTGCCAGCAGCCTCCAGGGGATCAGCTCCTACAATGAGCAGTTCTTC.